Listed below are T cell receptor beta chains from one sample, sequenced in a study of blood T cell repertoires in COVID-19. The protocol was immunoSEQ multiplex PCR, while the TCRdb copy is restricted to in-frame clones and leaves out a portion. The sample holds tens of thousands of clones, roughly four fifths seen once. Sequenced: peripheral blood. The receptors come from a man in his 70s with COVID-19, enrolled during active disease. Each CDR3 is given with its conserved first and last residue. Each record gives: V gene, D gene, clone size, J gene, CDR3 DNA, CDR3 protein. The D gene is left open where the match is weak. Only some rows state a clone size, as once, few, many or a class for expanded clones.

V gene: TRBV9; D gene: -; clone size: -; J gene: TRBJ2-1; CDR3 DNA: TGTGCCAGCAGCCCGTGGGGAGGATCCTACAATGAGCAGTTCTTC; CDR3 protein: CASSPWGGSYNEQFF
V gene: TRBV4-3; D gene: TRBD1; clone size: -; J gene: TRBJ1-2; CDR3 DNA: TGCGCCAGCAGCCAAGATTCAAGGACAGGGGGCCTCGGCTACACCTTC; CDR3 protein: CASSQDSRTGGLGYTF
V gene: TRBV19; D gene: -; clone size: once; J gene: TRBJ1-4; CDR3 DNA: TGTGCCAGTAGGGACCATGGAACAGGCCATGAAAAACTGTTTTTT; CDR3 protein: CASRDHGTGHEKLFF
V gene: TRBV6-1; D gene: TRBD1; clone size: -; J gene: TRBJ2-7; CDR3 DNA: TGTGCCAGCAGTGAACGGCTCCGGACAGGGAGCTCCTACGAGCAGTACTTC; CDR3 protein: CASSERLRTGSSYEQYF
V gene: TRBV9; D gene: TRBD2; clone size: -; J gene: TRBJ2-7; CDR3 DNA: TGTGCCAGCAGCGTAGATAGCGGGAGGCATTACGAGCAGTACTTC; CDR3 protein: CASSVDSGRHYEQYF
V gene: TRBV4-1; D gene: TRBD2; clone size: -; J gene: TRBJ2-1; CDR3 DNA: TGCGCCAGCAGACGGGGGACTAGCGGGGGACGGGGCCCGTACAATGAGCAGTTCTTC; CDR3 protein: CASRRGTSGGRGPYNEQFF
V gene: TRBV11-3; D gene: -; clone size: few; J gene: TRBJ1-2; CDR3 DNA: TGTGCCAGCAGCTCTCCTCTACAGGGAGATAACTATGGCTACACCTTC; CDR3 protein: CASSSPLQGDNYGYTF
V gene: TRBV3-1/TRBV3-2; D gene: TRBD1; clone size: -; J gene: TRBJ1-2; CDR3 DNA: TGTGCCAGCAGCCGGCAGGGGGTTGGCTATGGCTACACCTTC; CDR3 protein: CASSRQGVGYGYTF
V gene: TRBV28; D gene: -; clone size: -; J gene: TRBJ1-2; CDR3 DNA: TGTGCCAGCAGTTTATCGGTCTATGGCTACACCTTC; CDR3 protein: CASSLSVYGYTF
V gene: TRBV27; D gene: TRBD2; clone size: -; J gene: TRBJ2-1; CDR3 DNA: TGTGCCAGCAGTTTTGGGGCTAGCGGAAACAATGAGCAGTTCTTC; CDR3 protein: CASSFGASGNNEQFF
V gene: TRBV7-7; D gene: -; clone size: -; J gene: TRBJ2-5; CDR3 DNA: TGTGCTAGCAGCTTTACGGGTACAGGGCAAGAGACCCAGTACTTC; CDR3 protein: CASSFTGTGQETQYF
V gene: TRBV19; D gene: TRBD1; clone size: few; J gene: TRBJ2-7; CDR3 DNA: TGTGCCAGTAGTGCCAGGGGGTTGGCATCCTACGAGCAGTACTTC; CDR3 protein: CASSARGLASYEQYF